This record concerns one T cell receptor (beta chain) sequence. The record originates from a study of technical replicates of blood from a handful of donors. Germline V gene lookup returns CDR1 GTSNPN and CDR2 SVGIG (reference sequence). The CDR3 loop spans 13 amino acids. V trimming: 4 bases; J trimming: 6 bases; junction bases outside the gene matches: 5. Libraries were prepared by immunoSEQ multiplex PCR; TCRdb keeps only in-frame clonotypes and omits some of them. The table includes about 61,000 clones, roughly 97% detected once. The sample comprised T cells isolated from PBMCs. V is TRBV30 and J is TRBJ2-7; the match to TRBD1 covers 11 bases. The TCR comes from a human donor in good health. CDR3 protein: CAWTGTGGIEQYF. In DNA form, the CDR3 reads TGTGCCTGGACCGGGACAGGGGGTATCGAGCAGTACTTC.